This is a list of T cell receptor beta chains from one sample in a study of regulatory T cells in long-lasting Graves disease. TCRdb reprocessed the multiplex PCR reads via MiXCR and lists one record per CDR3 protein. Of around 450,000 distinct CDR3 sequences in the sample, 15% to 20% are singletons; the top ten hold 12%. In addition, the sample was reused for a study of T cells in Graves' hyperthyroidism and ophthalmopathy.

This specimen was peripheral blood mononuclear cells (PBMCs), taken at new diagnosis, from a patient treated with antithyroid drugs. The receptors derive from a man aged 35-49 years with Graves disease. CDR3s include the opening cysteine and the closing phenylalanine or tryptophan. The D gene is left open where the match is weak. Size is stated for part of the rows, as once, few or many counts, or as a class when the clone is expanded.

j_gene: TRBJ2-1; d_gene: TRBD2; v_gene: TRBV29-1; abundance: NA; CDR3aa: CSVDPSSGINEQFF; CDR3nt: TGCAGCGTTGATCCTTCTAGCGGTATAAATGAGCAGTTCTTC
j_gene: TRBJ2-5; d_gene: NA; v_gene: TRBV15; abundance: many; CDR3aa: CATSRRSGSETQYF; CDR3nt: TGTGCCACCAGCAGAAGGAGCGGATCAGAGACCCAGTACTTC
j_gene: TRBJ2-1; d_gene: NA; v_gene: TRBV6-2/TRBV6-3; abundance: many; CDR3aa: CASSGTSYNEQFF; CDR3nt: TGTGCCAGCTCCGGGACCTCCTACAATGAGCAGTTCTTC
j_gene: TRBJ2-2; d_gene: TRBD1; v_gene: TRBV6-5; abundance: NA; CDR3aa: CASSYSTGMTGELFF; CDR3nt: TGTGCCAGCAGTTACTCGACAGGGATGACCGGGGAGCTGTTTTTT
j_gene: TRBJ2-2; d_gene: TRBD2; v_gene: TRBV7-9; abundance: many; CDR3aa: CASRRTSGRKNTGELFF; CDR3nt: TGTGCCAGCAGACGGACTAGCGGGAGGAAGAACACCGGGGAGCTGTTTTTT
j_gene: TRBJ2-1; d_gene: NA; v_gene: TRBV18; abundance: many; CDR3aa: CASSPPPEGPNHNEQFF; CDR3nt: TGTGCCAGCTCACCTCCCCCTGAAGGGCCCAACCACAATGAGCAGTTCTTC
j_gene: TRBJ2-7; d_gene: NA; v_gene: TRBV12-3/TRBV12-4; abundance: many; CDR3aa: CASSPGSGDEQYF; CDR3nt: TGTGCCAGCAGCCCAGGATCTGGGGACGAGCAGTACTTC
j_gene: TRBJ2-1; d_gene: NA; v_gene: TRBV6-6; abundance: many; CDR3aa: CASSYSRQASDEQFF; CDR3nt: TGTGCCAGCAGTTACTCGAGGCAGGCCAGCGATGAGCAGTTCTTC
j_gene: TRBJ2-3; d_gene: NA; v_gene: TRBV25-1; abundance: NA; CDR3aa: CASSGTHGGLTHTQYF; CDR3nt: TGTGCCAGCAGTGGCACCCACGGGGGGCTAACTCATACGCAGTATTTT
j_gene: TRBJ2-3; d_gene: TRBD2; v_gene: TRBV12-3/TRBV12-4; abundance: NA; CDR3aa: CATSGLAGGYSTDTQYF; CDR3nt: TGTGCCACTTCCGGGCTAGCGGGAGGATACAGCACAGATACGCAGTATTTT
j_gene: TRBJ2-7; d_gene: NA; v_gene: TRBV24-1; abundance: NA; CDR3aa: CATSDSRTEYF; CDR3nt: TGTGCCACCAGTGATTCCCGGACGGAGTACTTC
j_gene: TRBJ1-4; d_gene: TRBD1; v_gene: TRBV7-9; abundance: NA; CDR3aa: CASSQPGQINEKLFF; CDR3nt: TGTGCCAGCAGCCAGCCGGGACAGATTAATGAAAAACTGTTTTTT
j_gene: TRBJ1-1; d_gene: NA; v_gene: TRBV27; abundance: many; CDR3aa: CASSVAWATEAFF; CDR3nt: TGTGCCAGCAGTGTCGCGTGGGCCACTGAAGCTTTCTTT
j_gene: TRBJ2-2; d_gene: TRBD1; v_gene: TRBV29-1; abundance: NA; CDR3aa: CSATGGGTGELFF; CDR3nt: TGCAGCGCCACAGGGGGAGGCACCGGGGAGCTGTTTTTT
j_gene: TRBJ2-5; d_gene: TRBD2; v_gene: TRBV11-1; abundance: many; CDR3aa: CASSPGLAEETQYF; CDR3nt: TGTGCCAGCAGTCCGGGACTAGCGGAAGAGACCCAGTACTTC
j_gene: TRBJ1-5; d_gene: NA; v_gene: TRBV28; abundance: few; CDR3aa: CASSFVTGTYQPQHF; CDR3nt: TGTGCCAGCAGTTTCGTGACCGGGACCTATCAGCCCCAGCATTTT
j_gene: TRBJ2-1; d_gene: TRBD2; v_gene: TRBV28; abundance: many; CDR3aa: CASNQLAGDLSEQFF; CDR3nt: TGTGCCAGCAACCAACTAGCGGGAGACCTTAGTGAGCAGTTCTTC
j_gene: TRBJ2-7; d_gene: TRBD1; v_gene: TRBV5-1; abundance: many; CDR3aa: CASSPLRDRLYEQYF; CDR3nt: TGCGCCAGCAGCCCTCTCCGGGACAGGCTGTACGAGCAGTACTTC
j_gene: TRBJ2-1; d_gene: NA; v_gene: TRBV7-6; abundance: many; CDR3aa: CASAMERSNSYEQFF; CDR3nt: TGTGCCTCAGCGATGGAACGCTCCAACAGCTATGAGCAGTTCTTC
j_gene: TRBJ2-7; d_gene: NA; v_gene: TRBV28; abundance: many; CDR3aa: CASSPPGQNYEQYF; CDR3nt: TGTGCCAGCAGTCCCCCCGGACAGAACTACGAGCAGTACTTC